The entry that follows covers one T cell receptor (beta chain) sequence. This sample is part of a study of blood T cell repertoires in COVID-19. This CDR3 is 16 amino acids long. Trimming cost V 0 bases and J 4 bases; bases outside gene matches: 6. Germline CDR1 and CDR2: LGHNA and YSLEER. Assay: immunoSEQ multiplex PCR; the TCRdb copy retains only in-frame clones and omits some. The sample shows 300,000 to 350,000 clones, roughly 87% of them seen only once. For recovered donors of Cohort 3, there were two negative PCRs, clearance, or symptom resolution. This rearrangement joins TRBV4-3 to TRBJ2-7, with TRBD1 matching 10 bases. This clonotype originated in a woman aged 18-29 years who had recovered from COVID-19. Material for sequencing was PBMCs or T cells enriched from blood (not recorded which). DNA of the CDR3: TGCGCCAGCAGCCAAGATTTGGGACAGGGGACATACGAGCAGTACTTC. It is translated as CASSQDLGQGTYEQYF.